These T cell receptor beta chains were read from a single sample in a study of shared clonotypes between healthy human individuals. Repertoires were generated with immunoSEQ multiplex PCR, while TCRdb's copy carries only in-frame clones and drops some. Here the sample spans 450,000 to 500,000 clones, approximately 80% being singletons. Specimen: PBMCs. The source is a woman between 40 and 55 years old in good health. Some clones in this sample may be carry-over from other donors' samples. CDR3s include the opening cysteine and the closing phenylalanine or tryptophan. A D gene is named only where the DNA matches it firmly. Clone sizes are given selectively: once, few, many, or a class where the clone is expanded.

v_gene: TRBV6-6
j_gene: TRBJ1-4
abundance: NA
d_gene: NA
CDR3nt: TGTGCCAGCAGTTACGCGCCGGGGACAAAACTGTTTTTT
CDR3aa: CASSYAPGTKLFF

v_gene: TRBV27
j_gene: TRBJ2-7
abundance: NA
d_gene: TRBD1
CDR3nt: TGTGCCAGCAGGCGACAGGGGTCCTCCTACGAGCAGTACTTC
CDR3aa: CASRRQGSSYEQYF

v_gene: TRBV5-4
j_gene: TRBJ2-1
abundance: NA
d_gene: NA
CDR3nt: TGTGCCAGCAGCTTGGCCGCATTTTCGGCCCCTGAGCAGTTCTTC
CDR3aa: CASSLAAFSAPEQFF

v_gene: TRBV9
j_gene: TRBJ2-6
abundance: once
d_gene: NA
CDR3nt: TGTGCCAGCAGCGTAGATTTCGGCGACGTCCTGACTTTC
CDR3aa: CASSVDFGDVLTF

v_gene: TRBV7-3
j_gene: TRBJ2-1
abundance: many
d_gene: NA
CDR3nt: TGTGCCAGCAGCCCTGAGCGGGCTAGGGTCAATGAGCAGTTCTTC
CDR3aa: CASSPERARVNEQFF

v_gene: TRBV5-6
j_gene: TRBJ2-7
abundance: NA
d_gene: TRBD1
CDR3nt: TGTGCCAGCAGCTTGGCGGACAGGGGCGAGCAGTACTTC
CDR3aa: CASSLADRGEQYF

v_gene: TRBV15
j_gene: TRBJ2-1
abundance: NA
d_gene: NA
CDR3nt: TGTGCCACCAGCAGAGATTGGAGGGAAGGGTGGTCAGACAATGAGCAGTTCTTC
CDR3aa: CATSRDWREGWSDNEQFF

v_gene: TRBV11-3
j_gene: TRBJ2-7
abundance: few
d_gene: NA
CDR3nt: TGTGCCAGCAGCTTAGGGAGTAGCGGCTACGAGCAGTACTTC
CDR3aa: CASSLGSSGYEQYF

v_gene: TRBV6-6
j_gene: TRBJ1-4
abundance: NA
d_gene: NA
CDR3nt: TGTGCCAGCAGTCCCGGGACAGAAAAACTGTTTTTT
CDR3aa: CASSPGTEKLFF

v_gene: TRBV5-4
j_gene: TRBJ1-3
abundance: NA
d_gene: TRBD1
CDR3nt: TGTGCCAGCAGCAAACAGGGGAGTGAAGACACCATATATTTT
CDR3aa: CASSKQGSEDTIYF

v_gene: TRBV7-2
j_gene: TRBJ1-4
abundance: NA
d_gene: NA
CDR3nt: TGTGCCAGCAGCCAAGGGGTATCTAATGAAAAACTGTTTTTT
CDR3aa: CASSQGVSNEKLFF

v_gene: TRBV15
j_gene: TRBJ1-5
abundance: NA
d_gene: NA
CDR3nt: TGTGCCACCAGCAGAGATCTAGTGGCAGGGGTTAATCAGCCCCAGCATTTT
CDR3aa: CATSRDLVAGVNQPQHF

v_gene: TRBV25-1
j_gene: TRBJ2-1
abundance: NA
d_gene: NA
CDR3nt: TGTGCCAGCAGTGGCCGGGACACCGAGCAGTTCTTC
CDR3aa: CASSGRDTEQFF

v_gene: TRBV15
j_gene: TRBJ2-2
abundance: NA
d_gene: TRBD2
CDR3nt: TGTGCCACCAGCACGGGACTAGCAGAGTTGGTCACCGGGGAGCTGTTTTTT
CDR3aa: CATSTGLAELVTGELFF

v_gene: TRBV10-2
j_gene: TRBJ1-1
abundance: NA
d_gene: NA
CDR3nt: TGCGCCAGCAGTGGGGAGGCAGGGGTCACTGAAGCTTTCTTT
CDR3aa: CASSGEAGVTEAFF

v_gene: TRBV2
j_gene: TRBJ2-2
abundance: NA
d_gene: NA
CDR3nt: TGTGCCAGCAGGACCCTCCCAGAGCGGGGGGAGCTGTTTTTT
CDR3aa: CASRTLPERGELFF

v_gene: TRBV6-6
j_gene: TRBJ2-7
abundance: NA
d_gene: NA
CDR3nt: TGTGCCGTCCGTGGTAACTACGAGCAGTACTTC
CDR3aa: CAVRGNYEQYF

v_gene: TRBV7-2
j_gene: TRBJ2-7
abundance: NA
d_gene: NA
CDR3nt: TGTGCCAGCAGCTCCCAACGATGGGAGCAGTACTTC
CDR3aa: CASSSQRWEQYF

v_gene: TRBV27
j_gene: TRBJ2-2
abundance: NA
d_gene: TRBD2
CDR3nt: TGTGCCAGCAGTTTATTGCTAGCGGGAGGGCCCGGCGGGGAGCTGTTTTTT
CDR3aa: CASSLLLAGGPGGELFF

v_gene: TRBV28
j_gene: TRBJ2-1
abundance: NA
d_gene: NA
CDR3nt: TGTGCCAGCAGTTTGGGGGCAGGGGTTCATATGGATGAGCAGTTCTTC
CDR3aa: CASSLGAGVHMDEQFF

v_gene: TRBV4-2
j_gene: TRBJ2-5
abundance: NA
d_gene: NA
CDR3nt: TGTGCCAGCAGCCAAGGGGACAGCGGGGACCTAGAGACCCAGTACTTC
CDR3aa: CASSQGDSGDLETQYF

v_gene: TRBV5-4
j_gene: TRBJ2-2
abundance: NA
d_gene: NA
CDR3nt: TGTGCCAGCAGCTCGACTAGTCACACCGGGGAGCTGTTTTTT
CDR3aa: CASSSTSHTGELFF

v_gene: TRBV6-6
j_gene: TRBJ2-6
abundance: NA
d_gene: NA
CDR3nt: TGTGCCAGCAGTTACGGTGGGGCTGGGGCCAACGTCCTGACTTTC
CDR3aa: CASSYGGAGANVLTF

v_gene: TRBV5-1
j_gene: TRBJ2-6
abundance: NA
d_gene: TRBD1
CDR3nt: TGCGCCAGCAGGGCAGGGGGCCCTGGGGCCAACGTCCTGACTTTC
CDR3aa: CASRAGGPGANVLTF

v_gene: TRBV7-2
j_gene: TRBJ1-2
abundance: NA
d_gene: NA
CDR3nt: TGTGCCAGCAGCTTAGGTCAGAACTATGGCTACACCTTC
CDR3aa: CASSLGQNYGYTF

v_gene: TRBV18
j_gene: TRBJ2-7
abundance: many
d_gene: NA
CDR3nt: TGTGCCAGCTCACCACCGGGGGACTTCTCCACTAAGATCTACGAGCAGTACTTC
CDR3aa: CASSPPGDFSTKIYEQYF

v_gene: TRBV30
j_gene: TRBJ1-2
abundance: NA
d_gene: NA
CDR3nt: TGTGCCTGGAGTGTACGGTCTAACTATGGCTACACCTTC
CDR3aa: CAWSVRSNYGYTF

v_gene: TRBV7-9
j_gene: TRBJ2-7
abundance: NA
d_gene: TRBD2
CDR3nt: TGTGCCAGCAGCTTAGACTACGGGGGAGGGCACGAGCAGTACTTC
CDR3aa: CASSLDYGGGHEQYF

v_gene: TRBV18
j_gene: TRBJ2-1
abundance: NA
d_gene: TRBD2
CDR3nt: TGTGCCAGCTTACCATTAGCGGGCGCCTACAATGAGCAGTTCTTC
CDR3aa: CASLPLAGAYNEQFF

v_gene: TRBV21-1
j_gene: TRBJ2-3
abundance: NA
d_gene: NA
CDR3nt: TGTGCCAGCAGCAAGCCGGTTTGTGGGCTCGTAGATACGCAGTATTTT
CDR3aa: CASSKPVCGLVDTQYF

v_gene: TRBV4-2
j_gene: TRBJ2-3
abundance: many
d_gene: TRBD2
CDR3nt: TGTGCCAGCAGCCAGACCAAAACGGGACTAGCCCCAGATACGCAGTATTTT
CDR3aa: CASSQTKTGLAPDTQYF

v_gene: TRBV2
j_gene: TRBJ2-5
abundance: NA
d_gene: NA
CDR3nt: TGTGCCAGCAGAGTGGGAGAGACCCAGTACTTC
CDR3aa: CASRVGETQYF

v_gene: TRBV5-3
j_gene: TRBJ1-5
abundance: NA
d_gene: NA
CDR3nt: TGTGCCAGCAGCTCCAGGTCGAATCAGCCCCAGCATTTT
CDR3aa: CASSSRSNQPQHF

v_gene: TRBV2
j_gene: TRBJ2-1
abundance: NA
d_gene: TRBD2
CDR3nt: TGTGCCAGCAGTCCTCGGACTAGCGGGGCCTCCTACAATGAGCAGTTCTTC
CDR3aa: CASSPRTSGASYNEQFF

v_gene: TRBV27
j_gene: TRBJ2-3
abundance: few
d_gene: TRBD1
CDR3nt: TGTGCCAGCAGTACCCCGGGACAGGGGAGAGATACGCAGTATTTT
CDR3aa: CASSTPGQGRDTQYF

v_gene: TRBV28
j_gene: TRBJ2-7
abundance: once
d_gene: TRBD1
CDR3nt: TGTGCCAGCAGTCTATTAGGGACAGGGGGAAACTACGAGCAGTACTTC
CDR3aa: CASSLLGTGGNYEQYF

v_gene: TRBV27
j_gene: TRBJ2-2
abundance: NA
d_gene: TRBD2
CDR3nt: TGTGCCAGCAGTGTTAGCGGGAGGGAAGCCGGGGAGCTGTTTTTT
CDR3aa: CASSVSGREAGELFF

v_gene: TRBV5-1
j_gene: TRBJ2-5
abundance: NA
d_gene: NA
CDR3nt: TGCGCCAGCAGCTTGGCCACGGAGACCCAGTACTTC
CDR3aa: CASSLATETQYF

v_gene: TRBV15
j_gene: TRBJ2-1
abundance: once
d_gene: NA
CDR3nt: TGTGCCACCAAACGCCCGGGGGCTGATGAGCAGTTCTTC
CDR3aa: CATKRPGADEQFF

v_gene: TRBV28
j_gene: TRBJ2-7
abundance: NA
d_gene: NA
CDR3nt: TGTGCCAGCAGTTTAGGCGGCTCCTACGAGCAGTACTTC
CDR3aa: CASSLGGSYEQYF

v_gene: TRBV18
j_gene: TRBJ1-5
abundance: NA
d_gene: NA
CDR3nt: TGTGCCAGCTCACCAGACACGAATCAGCCCCAGCATTTT
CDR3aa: CASSPDTNQPQHF

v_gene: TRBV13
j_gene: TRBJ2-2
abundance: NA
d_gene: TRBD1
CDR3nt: TGTGCCACCTCCCTGACAGGGGTCACCGGGGAGCTGTTTTTT
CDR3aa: CATSLTGVTGELFF

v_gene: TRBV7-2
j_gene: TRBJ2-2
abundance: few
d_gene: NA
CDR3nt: TGTGCCTGGGGGCGGTACGGCGGGGAGCTGTTTTTT
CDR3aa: CAWGRYGGELFF

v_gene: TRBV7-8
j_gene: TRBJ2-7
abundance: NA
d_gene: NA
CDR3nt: TGTGCCAGCAGCTTGACCTACGGGCAGTACTTC
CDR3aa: CASSLTYGQYF

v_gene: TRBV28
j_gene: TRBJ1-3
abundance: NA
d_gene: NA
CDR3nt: TGTGCCAGCCGAAGGCAGGTTCGGGAACTAGGAAACACCATATATTTT
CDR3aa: CASRRQVRELGNTIYF

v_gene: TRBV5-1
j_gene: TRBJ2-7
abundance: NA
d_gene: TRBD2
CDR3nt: TGCGCCAGCAGCCCCGGGACTAGCGGGGGCCGGACGGGGTACTTC
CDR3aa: CASSPGTSGGRTGYF

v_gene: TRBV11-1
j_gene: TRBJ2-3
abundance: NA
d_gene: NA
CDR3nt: TGTGCCAGCAGCCGCTTAAAGTTTTATACGCAGTATTTT
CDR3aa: CASSRLKFYTQYF

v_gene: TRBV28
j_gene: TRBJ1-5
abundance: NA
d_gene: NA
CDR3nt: TGTGCCAGCAGTTCACGGGGTAGCCAGCCCCAGCATTTT
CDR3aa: CASSSRGSQPQHF

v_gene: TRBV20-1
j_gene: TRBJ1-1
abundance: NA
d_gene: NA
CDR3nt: TGCAGTGCTCCCGGACCGGGGAAAGCTTTCTTT
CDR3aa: CSAPGPGKAFF

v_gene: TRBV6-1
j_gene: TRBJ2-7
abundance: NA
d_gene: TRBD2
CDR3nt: TGTGCCAGCAGTGAAGCCCGGGACTACCAAGATAAGCAGTACTTC
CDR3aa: CASSEARDYQDKQYF

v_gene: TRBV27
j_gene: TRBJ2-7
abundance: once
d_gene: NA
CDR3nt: TGTGCCAGCAGTCCGGCCCAGTCCTACGAGCAGTACTTC
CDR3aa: CASSPAQSYEQYF

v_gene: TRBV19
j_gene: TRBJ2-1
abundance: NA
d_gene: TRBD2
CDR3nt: TGTGCCAGTAGTATCTTGGGGGGGCTAGCGGGAGAGCACTCCTACAATGAGCAGTTCTTC
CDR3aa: CASSILGGLAGEHSYNEQFF

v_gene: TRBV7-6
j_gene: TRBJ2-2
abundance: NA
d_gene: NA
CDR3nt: TGTGCCAGCAGCTTAAGGTTCACCGGGGAGCTGTTTTTT
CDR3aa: CASSLRFTGELFF

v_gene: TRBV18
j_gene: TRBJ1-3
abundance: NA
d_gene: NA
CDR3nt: TGTGCCAGCTCAACAGGATCTTTCGGGTCCTCTGGAAACACCATATATTTT
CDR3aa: CASSTGSFGSSGNTIYF

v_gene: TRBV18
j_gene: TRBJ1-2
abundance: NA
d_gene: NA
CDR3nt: TGTGCCAGCTCATCAGGACAGCCGGGAACTAACTATGGCTACACCTTC
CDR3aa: CASSSGQPGTNYGYTF